One and the same sample provided the 6 T cell receptor beta chains below, sequenced in a study of OX40 agonist ivuxolimab in advanced cancers. Clones were sequenced by immunoSEQ multiplex PCR, and TCRdb holds only the in-frame ones, with some missing. This table holds around 100,000 clones, 89% found once. Specimen: CD4+ or CD8+ T cells sorted from blood, collected in a trial of the OX40 agonist ivuxolimab. These receptors came from an adult with an advanced solid tumor such as melanoma, head and neck, liver or kidney cancer.

The chain has TRBV2 and TRBJ1-1, with D hard to call. From germline, CDR1 is SNHLY and CDR2 FYNNEI. This CDR3 region has 14 residues. Deletions cut 4 bases from V and 0 bases from J, with 9 bases between. The CDR3 sequence is CASSGEIMNTEAFF. The CDR3 DNA sequence: TGTGCCAGCAGTGGCGAAATTATGAACACTGAAGCTTTCTTT.

The chain has TRBV5-1 and TRBJ2-5; 8 bases map to TRBD2. There are 15 residues in the CDR3. V shed 6 bases, J shed 1 base, and the junction held 8 bases outside the gene matches. Germline-derived CDR1 and CDR2 are SGHRS and YFSETQ. The CDR3, as DNA: TGCGCCAGCAACCGCGGGGGGACTGGCCAAGAGACCCAGTACTTC. This codes for CASNRGGTGQETQYF. Supplemented by reference TRBV5-1 and TRBJ2-5, the full variable domain reads KAGVTQTPRYLIKTRGQQVTLSCSPISGHRSVSWYQQTPGQGLQFLFEYFSETQRNKGNFPGRFSGRQFSNSRSEMNVSTLELGDSALYLCASNRGGTGQETQYFGPGTRLLVL.

The chain has TRBV7-3 and TRBJ2-2, with D tentatively TRBD2 (6 bases). This CDR3 comprises 14 residues. The V and J ends lost 1 base and 6 bases respectively, with 9 bases between them. CDR1 SGHTA and CDR2 FQGTGA come from the germline V gene. The CDR3 coding sequence is TGTGCCAGCAGCTTAAAGGCGGGGCCCGGGGAGCTGTTTTTT. Protein product: CASSLKAGPGELFF.

The chain combines TRBV27 with TRBJ2-3, with 12 bases identical to TRBD2. The CDR3 is made up of 14 amino acids. V dropped 6 bases and J dropped 4; count of bases not matched to a gene: 2. Germline CDR1 reads MNHEY; CDR2 reads SMNVEV (reference sequence). The CDR3 region is CASRLAGGPDTQYF. CDR3 sequence (DNA): TGTGCCAGCAGGCTAGCGGGAGGGCCAGATACGCAGTATTTT.

On this clone itself: Compared with germline, one end of the junction differs, possibly owing to a read error. The chain couples TRBV27 to TRBJ1-2; D is possibly TRBD1 (6 bases). Germline CDR1 and CDR2: MNHEY and SMNVEV (reference sequence). The CDR3 consists of 15 residues. CDR3 sequence: CASSWTGTLNHGYTF. The CDR3 DNA is TGTGCCAGCAGTTGGACCGGGACACTTAACCATGGCTACACCTTC.

The genes are TRBV9 and TRBJ2-3; D gene ambiguous. Germline V gene lookup returns CDR1 SGDLS and CDR2 YYNGEE. This CDR3 contains 12 residues. The V end lost 2 bases, the J end lost 2 bases, and 3 bases lay between the germline ends. This CDR3 reads CASSVLTDTQYF. The CDR3, as DNA: TGTGCCAGCAGCGTGCTCACAGATACGCAGTATTTT.